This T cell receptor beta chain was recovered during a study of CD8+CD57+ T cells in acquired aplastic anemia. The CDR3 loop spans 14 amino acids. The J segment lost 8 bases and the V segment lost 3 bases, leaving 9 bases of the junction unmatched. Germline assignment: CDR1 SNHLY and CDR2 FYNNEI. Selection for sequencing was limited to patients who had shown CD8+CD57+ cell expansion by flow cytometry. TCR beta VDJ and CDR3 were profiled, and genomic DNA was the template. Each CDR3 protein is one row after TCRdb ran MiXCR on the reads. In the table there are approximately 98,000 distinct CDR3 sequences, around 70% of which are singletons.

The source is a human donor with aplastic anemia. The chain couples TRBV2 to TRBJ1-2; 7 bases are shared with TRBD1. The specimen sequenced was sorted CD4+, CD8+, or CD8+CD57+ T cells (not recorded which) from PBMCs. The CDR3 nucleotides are TGTGCCAGCAGTGATGAGGGGGCGCCTCGAGGCTACACCTTC. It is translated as CASSDEGAPRGYTF.